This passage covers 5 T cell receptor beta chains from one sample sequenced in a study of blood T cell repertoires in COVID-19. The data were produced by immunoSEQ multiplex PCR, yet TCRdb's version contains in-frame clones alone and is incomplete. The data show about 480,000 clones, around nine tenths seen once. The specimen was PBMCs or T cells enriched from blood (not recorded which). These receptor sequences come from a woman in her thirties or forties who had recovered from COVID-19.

The CDR3 DNA reads as TGTGCCATGCGAGGGACTAGCGGGATTGGGGATGAGCAGTTCTTC. Residues: CAMRGTSGIGDEQFF. The gene calls are TRBV10-3 and TRBJ2-1; TRBD2 aligns across 13 bases. The CDR3 totals 15 residues. Germline assignment: CDR1 ENHRY and CDR2 SYGVKD. V shed 9 bases, J shed 8 bases, and the junction held 10 bases outside the gene matches.

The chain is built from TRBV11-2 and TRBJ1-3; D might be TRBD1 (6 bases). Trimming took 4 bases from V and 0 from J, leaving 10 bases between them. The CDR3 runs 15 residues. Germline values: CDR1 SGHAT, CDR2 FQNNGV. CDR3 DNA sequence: TGTGCCAGCAGCTCAACAGGGTACTCTGGAAACACCATATATTTT. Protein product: CASSSTGYSGNTIYF.

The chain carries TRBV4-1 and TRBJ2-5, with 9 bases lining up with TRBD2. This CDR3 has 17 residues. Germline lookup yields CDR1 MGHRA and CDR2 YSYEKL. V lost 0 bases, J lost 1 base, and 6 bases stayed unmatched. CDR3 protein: CASSQDKVAGVQETQYF. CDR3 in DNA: TGCGCCAGCAGCCAAGATAAGGTAGCGGGGGTCCAAGAGACCCAGTACTTC.

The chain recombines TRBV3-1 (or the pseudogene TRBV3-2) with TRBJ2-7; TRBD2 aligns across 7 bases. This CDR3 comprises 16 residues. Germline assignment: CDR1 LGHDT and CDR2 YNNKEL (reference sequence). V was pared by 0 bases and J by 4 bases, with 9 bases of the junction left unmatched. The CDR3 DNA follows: TGTGCCAGCAGCCAAGAAATATGCGGGAGCGCGTACGAGCAGTACTTC. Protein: CASSQEICGSAYEQYF.

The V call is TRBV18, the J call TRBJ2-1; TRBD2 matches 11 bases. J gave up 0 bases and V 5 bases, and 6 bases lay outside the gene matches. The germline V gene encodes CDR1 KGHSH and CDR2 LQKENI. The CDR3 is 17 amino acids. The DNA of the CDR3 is TGTGCCAGCTCAAAATCGGGACTAGCGGTCTCCTACAATGAGCAGTTCTTC. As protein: CASSKSGLAVSYNEQFF.